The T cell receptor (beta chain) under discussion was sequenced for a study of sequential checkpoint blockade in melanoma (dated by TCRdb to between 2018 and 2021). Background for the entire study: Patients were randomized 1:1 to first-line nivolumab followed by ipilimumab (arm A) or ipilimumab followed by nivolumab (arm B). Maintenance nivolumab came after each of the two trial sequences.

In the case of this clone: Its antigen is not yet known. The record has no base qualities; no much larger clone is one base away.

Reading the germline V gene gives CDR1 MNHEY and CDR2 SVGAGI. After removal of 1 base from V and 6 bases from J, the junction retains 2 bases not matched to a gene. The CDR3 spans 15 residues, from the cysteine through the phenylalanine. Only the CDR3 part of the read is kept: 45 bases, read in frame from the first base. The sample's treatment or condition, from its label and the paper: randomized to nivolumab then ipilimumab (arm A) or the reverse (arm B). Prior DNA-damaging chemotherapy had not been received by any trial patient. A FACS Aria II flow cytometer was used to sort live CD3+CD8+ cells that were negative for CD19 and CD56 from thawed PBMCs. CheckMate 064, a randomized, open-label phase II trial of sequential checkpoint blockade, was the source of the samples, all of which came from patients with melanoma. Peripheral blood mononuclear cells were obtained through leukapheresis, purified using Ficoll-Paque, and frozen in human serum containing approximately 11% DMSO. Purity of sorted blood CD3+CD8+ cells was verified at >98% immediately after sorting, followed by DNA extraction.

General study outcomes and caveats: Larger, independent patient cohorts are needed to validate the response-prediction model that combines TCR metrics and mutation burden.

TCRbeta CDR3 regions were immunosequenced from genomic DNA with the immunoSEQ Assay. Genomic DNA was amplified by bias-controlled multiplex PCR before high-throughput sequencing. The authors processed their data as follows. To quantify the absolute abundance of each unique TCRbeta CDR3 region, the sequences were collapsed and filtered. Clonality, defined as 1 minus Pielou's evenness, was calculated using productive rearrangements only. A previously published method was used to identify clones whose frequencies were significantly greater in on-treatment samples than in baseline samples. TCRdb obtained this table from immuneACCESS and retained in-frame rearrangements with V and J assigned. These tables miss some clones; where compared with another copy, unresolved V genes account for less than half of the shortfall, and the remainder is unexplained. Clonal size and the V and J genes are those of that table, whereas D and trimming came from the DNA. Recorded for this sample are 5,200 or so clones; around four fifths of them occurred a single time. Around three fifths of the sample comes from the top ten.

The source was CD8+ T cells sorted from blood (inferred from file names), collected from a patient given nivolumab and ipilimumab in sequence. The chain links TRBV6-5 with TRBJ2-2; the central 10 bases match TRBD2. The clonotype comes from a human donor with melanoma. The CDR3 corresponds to CASSYYGLAAGELFF. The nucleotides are TGTGCCAGCAGTTACTATGGACTAGCGGCCGGGGAGCTGTTTTTT.